Presented here are 32 T cell receptor beta chains from one specimen sequenced in a study of vaccination and CD4 T cells after COVID-19 (dated by TCRdb to between 2020 and 2023). Their cognate antigens are unknown. This sample's treatment or condition label indicates: roughly 11-day PBMC culture with coronavirus spike peptide pools or control peptides (ViraFEST assay). Library preparation used PCR. Sequencing was performed on an Illumina iSeq 100. At the Johns Hopkins FTIC core, DNA from the cultured CD4+ T cells underwent TCR sequencing with the Oncomine TCR Beta short-read assay. TCRdb itself trimmed the public reads at Q25 with fastp, ran MiXCR and retained productive beta chains. When rows share a CDR3 protein, they turn into one entry using the most common DNA and genes. The sample profile shows roughly 24,000 distinct CDR3 sequences; about 64% of them were found once. Of the sample, 4% to 5.5% is held by the ten largest clones.

Sample: CD4+ T cells from blood, cultured in vitro. These receptors were obtained from a human donor who had recovered from COVID-19.

The chain joins TRBV24-1 to TRBJ1-2; maybe TRBD1 (5 bases). Germline loops: CDR1 KGHDR, CDR2 SFDVKD. This CDR3 comprises 15 residues. V was pared by 3 bases and J by 5 bases, with 15 bases between. The CDR3, as DNA: TGTGCCACCAGTGATCCGACAGTAGGCGGGTATGGCTACACCTTC. Translated, it gives CATSDPTVGGYGYTF.

The chain has TRBV11-2 and TRBJ2-7, with D uncertain. The CDR3 totals 13 residues. CDR1 is SGHAT, CDR2 FQNNGV, per germline. The V end lost 3 bases, the J end lost 3 bases, and 9 bases lay between the germline ends. CDR3 region: CASSFTFLYEQYF. The CDR3 DNA is TGTGCCAGCAGCTTCACCTTCCTCTACGAGCAGTACTTC.

The chain is built from TRBV20-1 and TRBJ2-5, with unresolved D. This CDR3 spans 11 amino acids. V was pared by 4 bases and J by 2 bases, with 5 bases between. Germline assignment: CDR1 DFQATT and CDR2 SNEGSKA (reference sequence). CDR3 in DNA: TGCAGTGCTAAAATGCAAGAGACCCAGTACTTC. Its translation is CSAKMQETQYF.

The chain joins TRBV19 to TRBJ2-3, with D unclear. The germline V gene encodes CDR1 LNHDA and CDR2 SQIVND (reference sequence). The CDR3 sequence is 11 residues long. Trimming pared 6 bases from V and 7 bases from J, leaving 8 bases between. The CDR3 coding sequence is TGTGCCAGTAGAAATAGCCATACGCAGTATTTT. It codes for CASRNSHTQYF.

The chain carries TRBV24-1 and TRBJ1-2, with D tentatively TRBD1 (6 bases). The CDR3 is 14 residues long. Germline CDR1 reads KGHDR; CDR2 reads SFDVKD. Deletions cut 5 bases from V and 4 bases from J, with 13 bases between. CDR3 residues: CATSGPDRLYGYTF. The CDR3 nucleotides are TGTGCCACCAGTGGCCCGGACAGACTCTATGGCTACACCTTC.

The gene calls are TRBV7-2 and TRBJ2-3; 13 positions agree with TRBD2. The CDR3 runs to 17 residues. Losses at the gene ends were 5 bases for V and 2 bases for J; bases not matched to a gene: 7. Germline CDR1 and CDR2: SGHTA and FQGNSA. The CDR3 DNA sequence: TGTGCCAGCAGCGAGCGGGGACTAGCGGGGAACACAGATACGCAGTATTTT. Translating it yields CASSERGLAGNTDTQYF.

The chain couples TRBV7-9 to TRBJ2-5, with D possibly being TRBD1 (6 bases). Germline lookup yields CDR1 SEHNR and CDR2 FQNEAQ (reference sequence). V was pared by 5 bases and J by 6 bases, with 13 bases between. The length of the CDR3 is 13 residues. The CDR3: CASSPNRVQTQYF. The CDR3 DNA reads TGTGCCAGCAGCCCTAACAGGGTTCAGACCCAGTACTTC.

The CDR3 region is CASSLSGGLAGDNEQFF. In DNA form, the CDR3 reads TGTGCCAGCAGCCTCTCGGGAGGCCTAGCGGGGGACAATGAGCAGTTCTTC. This chain joins TRBV7-2 and TRBJ2-1, with 10 bases aligning to TRBD2. Trimming took 5 bases from V and 5 from J; bases not matched to a gene: 12. Per the germline V gene, CDR1 is SGHTA and CDR2 is FQGNSA. The CDR3 loop spans 17 amino acids.

The gene calls are TRBV20-1 and TRBJ2-5, with TRBD1 matching 10 bases. Germline lookup yields CDR1 DFQATT and CDR2 SNEGSKA (reference sequence). The ends lost 1 base at V and 5 bases at J; junction bases unmatched: 19. The CDR3 length is 19 residues. The CDR3 protein is CSARVWGGGQGRLRETQYF. CDR3 nucleotides: TGCAGTGCTAGAGTATGGGGAGGGGGACAGGGGCGCCTGAGGGAGACCCAGTACTTC.

This sequence joins TRBV15 and TRBJ2-7; the D is unclear. The V gene's germline CDR1 is LNHNV and CDR2 YYDKDF (reference sequence). V dropped 5 bases and J dropped 4 bases, with 12 bases sitting between them. This CDR3 is 13 amino acids long. The CDR3 here is CATSSVRPYEQYF. As DNA, the CDR3 is TGTGCCACCAGCTCAGTGCGGCCTTACGAGCAGTACTTC.

This clonotype was found a few times. The V call is TRBV6-1, the J call TRBJ2-2; tentative D call: TRBD2 (6 bases). The length of the CDR3 is 14 residues. V gave up 4 bases and J gave up 16 bases, with 22 bases separating them. The germline gives CDR1 MNHNS, CDR2 SASEGT. The CDR3 bases are TGTGCCAGCAGTGGGGGGACTCAAAATCAATTGCCGTTTTTT. This sequence encodes CASSGGTQNQLPFF.

The chain recombines TRBV20-1 with TRBJ1-2; tentative D call: TRBD1 (5 bases). Germline-derived CDR1 and CDR2 are DFQATT and SNEGSKA (reference sequence). CDR3 size: 13 residues. Between the trimmed V and J ends, which lost 0 bases and 6 bases, there was a span of 11 bases. The CDR3 here is CSARERAGNGYTF. The DNA of the CDR3 is TGCAGTGCTAGAGAGCGGGCAGGGAATGGCTACACCTTC.

This clonotype occurred a few times. This rearrangement joins TRBV6-1 to TRBJ2-3; 9 bases map to TRBD2. The trim removed 6 bases at V and 1 base at J, leaving 5 bases unmatched. The germline V gene encodes CDR1 MNHNS and CDR2 SASEGT. The CDR3 extends over 15 amino acids. In nucleotides, the CDR3 is TGTGCCAGCAGCCCGACTAGCGGACGCACAGATACGCAGTATTTT. It is translated as CASSPTSGRTDTQYF.

The V call is TRBV5-1, the J call TRBJ2-1; D gene uncertain. CDR3 length: 12 residues. Looked up from germline, CDR1 is SGHRS and CDR2 is YFSETQ. The V gene lost 2 bases and the J gene lost 10 bases, with 10 bases spanning the gap. CDR3 loop: CASSFVSQEQFF. CDR3 in DNA: TGCGCCAGCAGCTTTGTGTCGCAGGAGCAGTTCTTC.

In this sample, this clonotype turned up a few times. This chain uses TRBV21-1 with TRBJ1-5; the D call of TRBD1 is as the table states it, not checked on the DNA. TRBV21-1 is classified as a pseudogene. There are 21 residues in the CDR3. The CDR3 DNA follows: TGTGCCAGCAGCACAGCGACAGGGGCGGTCAAGCTATACACAGGGAATCAGCCCCAGCATTTT. Protein sequence: CASSTATGAVKLYTGNQPQHF.

The chain employs TRBV20-1 and TRBJ2-1; 8 nucleotides line up with TRBD1. Looked up from germline, CDR1 is DFQATT and CDR2 is SNEGSKA (reference sequence). Trimming cost V 5 bases and J 7 bases; bases outside gene matches: 10. The CDR3 is made up of 14 amino acids. The CDR3 nucleotides are TGCAGTGCTCGCTGGACAGGGAAGAGGAATGAGCAGTTCTTC. Protein sequence: CSARWTGKRNEQFF.

The chain couples TRBV10-3 to TRBJ1-2; D gene ambiguous. The V gene's germline CDR1 is ENHRY and CDR2 SYGVKD. This CDR3 is 12 amino acids long. Trimming removed 0 bases from V and 4 bases from J, with 3 bases in between. The CDR3 reads CAISESPYGYTF. The CDR3 DNA reads TGTGCCATCAGTGAGTCTCCCTATGGCTACACCTTC.

The sample holds one count of this clonotype. The gene calls are TRBV19 and TRBJ2-6, with D maybe TRBD2 (5 bases). There are 15 residues in the CDR3. The V and J ends lost 7 bases and 0 bases respectively, with 10 bases between them. The germline CDR1 and CDR2 sequences are LNHDA and SQIVND (reference sequence). The CDR3 bases are TGTGCCAGTAAGGTGGGAGCCTCTGGGGCCAACGTCCTGACTTTC. It yields the protein CASKVGASGANVLTF.

The chain combines TRBV20-1 with TRBJ2-7; 12 bases are shared with TRBD2. After removal of 6 bases from V and 9 bases from J, the junction contained 9 bases not matched to a gene. This CDR3 spans 13 amino acids. CDR1 is DFQATT, CDR2 SNEGSKA, per germline (reference sequence). CDR3 amino acids: CSAWTSGTLGQYF. CDR3 DNA sequence: TGCAGTGCATGGACTAGCGGGACTCTGGGGCAGTACTTC.

The chain has TRBV20-1 and TRBJ2-7; D not resolved. The V and J ends lost 5 bases and 6 bases respectively, with 20 bases between them. Per the germline V gene, CDR1 is DFQATT and CDR2 is SNEGSKA (reference sequence). This CDR3 has 14 residues. CDR3 region: CSAFFPQTVSEQYF. Written as DNA, the CDR3 is TGCAGTGCTTTTTTTCCCCAGACTGTCTCCGAGCAGTACTTC.

This clonotype was seen a few times. The rearrangement joins TRBV6-5 to TRBJ1-2; D remains unclear. Looked up from germline, CDR1 is MNHEY and CDR2 is SVGAGI. There are 14 residues in the CDR3. The germline V and J ends were trimmed by 4 bases and 7 bases, with 16 bases remaining between them. CDR3 DNA sequence: TGTGCCAGCAGTTCCCCCCTACCACGCGCTGGCTACACCTTC. It specifies CASSSPLPRAGYTF.

The CDR3 here is CASSQGVAGGRTDTQYF. In DNA form, the CDR3 reads TGCGCCAGCAGCCAAGGGGTAGCGGGAGGGAGGACAGATACGCAGTATTTT. This chain joins TRBV4-3 and TRBJ2-3; 11 bases are shared with TRBD2. Unmatched junction bases numbered 6, after V lost 1 base and J lost 3 bases. CDR1 and CDR2 (germline): LGHNA, YSLEER. There are 17 residues in the CDR3.

The J gene is TRBJ1-6, the V gene TRBV7-8; D remains unclear. CDR1 is SGHVS, CDR2 FQNEAQ, per germline. Trimming shortened V by 0 bases and J by 8 bases, and 8 bases separated the two germline ends. CDR3 size: 14 residues. The CDR3 DNA sequence: TGTGCCAGCAGCTTAGCGGGAAGGGATTCACCCCTCCACTTT. It encodes CASSLAGRDSPLHF.

There are a few counts of this clonotype. V usage is TRBV27 and J usage is TRBJ2-1; D is undetermined. The CDR3 length is 14 residues. Germline V gene data show CDR1 as MNHEY and CDR2 as SMNVEV (reference sequence). V was clipped by 6 bases and J by 4 bases, with 13 bases between them. DNA for the CDR3: TGTGCCAGCAGCCCGGGCCAACCATACAATGAGCAGTTCTTC. This encodes CASSPGQPYNEQFF.

The chain is built from TRBV15 and TRBJ1-3, with D uncertain. CDR3 length: 15 amino acids. CDR1 and CDR2 (germline): LNHNV, YYDKDF (reference sequence). The V and J ends lost 0 bases and 0 bases respectively, with 6 bases between them. The CDR3 loop is CATSREVSSGNTIYF. CDR3 nucleotides: TGTGCCACCAGCAGAGAGGTCAGCTCTGGAAACACCATATATTTT.

The V and J genes are TRBV27 and TRBJ1-3; 10 bases match TRBD1. J lost 4 bases, V lost 3 bases, and 6 bases had no gene match. CDR3 size: 16 residues. Germline CDR1 reads MNHEY; CDR2 reads SMNVEV (reference sequence). CDR3: CASSLSGTGAGNTIYF. The CDR3, as DNA: TGTGCCAGCAGTTTGTCCGGGACAGGGGCAGGAAACACCATATATTTT.

V gene TRBV6-1 combines with J gene TRBJ1-2, with D possibly matching TRBD1 (6 bases). In germline, CDR1 is MNHNS, CDR2 SASEGT. Trimming stripped 7 bases from V and 4 bases from J, with 10 bases between. The CDR3 runs to 12 residues. CDR3 in amino acids: CASNQGSYGYTF. The CDR3, as DNA: TGTGCCAGCAATCAGGGGAGCTATGGCTACACCTTC.

This clonotype was seen a single time. The CDR3 loop is CASSQQGRGTEAFF. In DNA, the CDR3 is TGTGCCAGCAGTCAACAGGGTCGTGGCACTGAAGCTTTCTTT. The chain carries TRBV28 and TRBJ1-1; a possible D gene is TRBD1 (6 bases). Germline loops: CDR1 MDHEN, CDR2 SYDVKM. Trimming cost V 5 bases and J 4 bases, with 14 bases left between them. The CDR3 loop spans 14 amino acids.

This clonotype was counted only a few times. This rearrangement joins TRBV7-9 to TRBJ1-1, with 7 nucleotides matching TRBD1. The V segment lost 2 bases and the J segment 5 bases; nucleotides outside the gene matches: 5. The CDR3 is 14 residues long. The germline V gene has CDR1 SEHNR and CDR2 FQNEAQ (reference sequence). This chain's CDR3 is CASSLKAGQTEAFF. The CDR3 DNA reads as TGTGCCAGCAGCTTAAAGGCGGGACAGACTGAAGCTTTCTTT.

The V and J genes are TRBV5-6 and TRBJ2-2; tentatively, D is TRBD1 or TRBD2 (5 bases each). The germline gives CDR1 SGHDT, CDR2 YYEEEE. The CDR3 has 14 amino acids. V was cut by 4 bases and J by 7 bases, with 14 bases left in between. Here the CDR3 DNA reads TGTGCCAGCAGCACCCTAGGGGCGGGCGGGGAGCTGTTTTTT. Its protein product is CASSTLGAGGELFF.

The genes are TRBV24-1 and TRBJ2-7, with 12 nucleotides matching TRBD1. The CDR3 totals 17 residues. V dropped 3 bases and J dropped 4; count of bases not matched to a gene: 9. Germline CDR1 and CDR2: KGHDR and SFDVKD. The CDR3 here is CATSDTHGTGGLYEQYF. The CDR3 DNA sequence: TGTGCCACCAGTGATACCCATGGGACAGGGGGCCTTTACGAGCAGTACTTC.

V usage is TRBV20-1 and J usage is TRBJ2-2; 8 nucleotides align to TRBD2. CDR3 length: 16 residues. The germline CDR1 and CDR2 sequences are DFQATT and SNEGSKA (reference sequence). V lost 3 bases and J lost 4; bases outside the gene matches: 10. The CDR3 is CSASLAGRYGTGELFF. The CDR3 DNA reads as TGCAGTGCTAGTTTAGCGGGAAGGTACGGCACCGGGGAGCTGTTTTTT.